These 14 T cell receptor beta chains originate from one sample sequenced in a study of blood T cell repertoires in COVID-19. Sequencing used immunoSEQ multiplex PCR; TCRdb keeps in-frame clones, though not all of them. Of some 14,000 clones listed, 60% to 75% are singletons. Sequencing was done on a sample of peripheral blood. The receptors originated from a man aged 70 or older with acute or convalescent COVID-19.

The V and J genes are TRBV11-2 and TRBJ2-7, with a possible D match to TRBD2 (5 bases). The V and J ends lost 2 bases and 6 bases respectively, with 14 bases between them. The CDR3 totals 14 residues. In germline, CDR1 is SGHAT, CDR2 FQNNGV. CDR3 sequence: CASSLNCEGCEQYF. The CDR3 DNA reads TGTGCCAGCAGCTTAAACTGTGAGGGCTGCGAGCAGTACTTC.

The chain couples TRBV5-1 to TRBJ2-3, with unresolved D. Germline V CDR1 and CDR2: SGHRS, YFSETQ. This CDR3 has 11 amino acids. V lost 5 bases and J lost 5, with 6 bases in between. Here the CDR3 reads CASSFGDTQYF. The CDR3, as DNA: TGCGCCAGCAGTTTCGGAGATACGCAGTATTTT. The full variable domain, rest sourced from reference TRBV5-1 and TRBJ2-3, is KAGVTQTPRYLIKTRGQQVTLSCSPISGHRSVSWYQQTPGQGLQFLFEYFSETQRNKGNFPGRFSGRQFSNSRSEMNVSTLELGDSALYLCASSFGDTQYFGPGTRLTVL.

About this clone itself: Other DNA sequences in the sample encode the same CDR3. The chain employs TRBV7-9 and TRBJ1-4, with 11 bases matching TRBD1. Germline-derived CDR1 and CDR2 are SEHNR and FQNEAQ (reference sequence). The CDR3 covers 15 residues. V gave up 5 bases and J gave up 8 bases; unmatched junction bases: 7. Here the CDR3 DNA reads TGTGCCAGCAGCCCCGGACAGGGGGCTGAGGAAAAACTGTTTTTT. Translating gives CASSPGQGAEEKLFF.

The V and J genes are TRBV5-1 and TRBJ2-5; a possible D gene is TRBD1 (6 bases). Per the germline V gene, CDR1 is SGHRS and CDR2 is YFSETQ. This CDR3 contains 16 residues. Trimming left V 0 bases short and J 5 bases short, with 17 bases between. The CDR3 coding sequence is TGCGCCAGCAGCTTGGGGACAGCTACTGGTAGCGAGACCCAGTACTTC. Amino acid sequence: CASSLGTATGSETQYF.

The chain couples TRBV4-3 to TRBJ2-5, with D possibly TRBD2 on 6 matching bases. Per the germline V gene, CDR1 is LGHNA and CDR2 is YSLEER. CDR3 length: 15 residues. The V gene lost 2 bases and the J gene lost 4 bases, with 14 bases spanning the gap. CDR3 DNA: TGCGCCAGCAGCCAACATGGAGGGAGAGGAGAGACCCAGTACTTC. Translation gives CASSQHGGRGETQYF.

The V call is TRBV6-2 or TRBV6-3, the J call TRBJ2-6; weak D call: TRBD2 (5 bases). Germline V gives CDR1 MNHEY, CDR2 SVGEGT. This CDR3 region has 16 residues. The V end was cut by 2 bases, the J end by 0 bases, with 8 bases between. CDR3 DNA: TGTGCCAGCAGTTACGGAGGTTTCTCTGGGGCCAACGTCCTGACTTTC. Its protein product is CASSYGGFSGANVLTF.

The chain carries TRBV24-1 and TRBJ2-1, with TRBD2 identical over 13 bases. V was pared by 3 bases and J by 5 bases, with 3 bases of the junction left unmatched. CDR3 size: 16 residues. Germline V gene data show CDR1 as KGHDR and CDR2 as SFDVKD. The CDR3 protein is CATSDTTSGRDNEQFF. DNA of the CDR3: TGTGCCACCAGTGATACCACTAGCGGGAGGGACAATGAGCAGTTCTTC.

CDR3 region: CASGNRELGSYGYTF. In DNA, the CDR3 is TGTGCCAGCGGGAACAGGGAACTAGGGAGCTATGGCTACACCTTC. The rearrangement uses TRBV27 and TRBJ1-2; possibly TRBD1 for D (6 bases). The length of the CDR3 is 15 residues. Trimming pared 8 bases from V and 4 bases from J, leaving 20 bases between. Germline V gene lookup returns CDR1 MNHEY and CDR2 SMNVEV (reference sequence).

This rearrangement joins TRBV21-1 to TRBJ1-5; the tabulated D call, TRBD1, remains unverified against the DNA. TRBV21-1 is given as a pseudogene. CDR3 length: 20 residues. The DNA for the CDR3 is TGTGCCAGCAGCAAAGGGGGACAGGGAGGAACTAGGCGGGCCTTTCAGCCCCAGCATTTT. This codes for CASSKGGQGGTRRAFQPQHF.

V is TRBV5-6 and J is TRBJ2-1; the match to TRBD2 covers 8 bases. Germline V gene lookup returns CDR1 SGHDT and CDR2 YYEEEE. CDR3 length equals 14 residues. The trim removed 1 base at V and 7 bases at J, leaving 4 bases unmatched. CDR3 coding DNA: TGTGCCAGCAGCTTGTCCGGGAGGGAAAATGAGCAGTTCTTC. Amino acid sequence: CASSLSGRENEQFF.

V and J are TRBV4-3 and TRBJ2-4; D gene ambiguous. V lost 2 bases and J lost 8, with 13 bases in between. CDR1 LGHNA and CDR2 YSLEER come from the germline V gene. The CDR3 has 14 residues. CDR3 sequence (DNA): TGCGCCAGCAGCCAAACTTCCTTATCTGACATTCAGTACTTC. It translates to CASSQTSLSDIQYF.

J is TRBJ2-1 and V is TRBV11-2, with 10 nucleotides matching TRBD2. The junction had 11 bases not matched to a gene; V was cut back by 5 bases and J by 7 bases. CDR3 size: 16 residues. In germline, CDR1 is SGHAT, CDR2 FQNNGV. The CDR3, as DNA: TGTGCCAGCAGCGCAAGGGCTAGCGGGAGTTTTAATGAGCAGTTCTTC. Translation gives CASSARASGSFNEQFF.

V is TRBV6-1 and J is TRBJ1-5; D unresolved. V was clipped by 0 bases and J by 5 bases, with 8 bases between them. The CDR3 spans 14 residues. CDR1 and CDR2 (germline): MNHNS, SASEGT. CDR3 sequence: CASSEAGRHQPQHF. The CDR3 coding sequence is TGTGCCAGCAGTGAAGCGGGCAGGCATCAGCCCCAGCATTTT.

This chain uses TRBV6-2 or TRBV6-3 with TRBJ1-2; D not certain. This CDR3 spans 14 amino acids. The V end lost 7 bases, the J end lost 8 bases, and 20 bases lay between the germline ends. Germline V lookup: CDR1 MNHEY, CDR2 SVGEGT. This CDR3 reads CASNPPIVGEGYTF. The CDR3 region has the DNA TGTGCCAGCAACCCCCCTATCGTTGGAGAGGGCTACACCTTC.